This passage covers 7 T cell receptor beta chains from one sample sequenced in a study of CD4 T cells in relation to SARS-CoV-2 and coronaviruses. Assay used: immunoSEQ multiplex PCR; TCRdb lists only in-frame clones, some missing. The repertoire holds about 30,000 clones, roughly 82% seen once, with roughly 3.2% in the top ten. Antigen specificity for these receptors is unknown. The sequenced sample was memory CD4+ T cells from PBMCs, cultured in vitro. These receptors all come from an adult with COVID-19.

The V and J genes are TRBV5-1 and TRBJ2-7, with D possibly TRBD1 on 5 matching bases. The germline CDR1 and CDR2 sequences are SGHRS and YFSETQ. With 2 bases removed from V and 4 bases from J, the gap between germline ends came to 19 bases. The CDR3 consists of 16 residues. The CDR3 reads CASSLGIDRPQYEQYF. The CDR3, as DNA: TGCGCCAGCAGCTTAGGAATCGACAGACCTCAATACGAGCAGTACTTC.

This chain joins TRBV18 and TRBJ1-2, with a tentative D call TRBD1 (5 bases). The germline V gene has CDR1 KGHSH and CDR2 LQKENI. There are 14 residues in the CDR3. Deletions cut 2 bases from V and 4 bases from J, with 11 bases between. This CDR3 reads CASSPGRDGYGYTF. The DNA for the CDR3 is TGTGCCAGCTCACCAGGAAGGGACGGCTATGGCTACACCTTC.

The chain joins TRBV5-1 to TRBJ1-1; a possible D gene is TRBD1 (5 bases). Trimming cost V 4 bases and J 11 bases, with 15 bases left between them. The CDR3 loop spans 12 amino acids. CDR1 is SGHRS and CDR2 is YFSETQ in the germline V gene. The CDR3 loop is CASSGTRGTAFF. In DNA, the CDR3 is TGCGCCAGCAGCGGTACACGGGGGACGGCTTTCTTT.

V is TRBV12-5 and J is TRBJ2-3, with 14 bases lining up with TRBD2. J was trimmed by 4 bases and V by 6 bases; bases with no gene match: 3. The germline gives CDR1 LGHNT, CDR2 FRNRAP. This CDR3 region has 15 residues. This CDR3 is CASGLGLAGADTQYF. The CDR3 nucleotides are TGTGCTAGTGGACTGGGACTAGCGGGAGCAGATACGCAGTATTTT.

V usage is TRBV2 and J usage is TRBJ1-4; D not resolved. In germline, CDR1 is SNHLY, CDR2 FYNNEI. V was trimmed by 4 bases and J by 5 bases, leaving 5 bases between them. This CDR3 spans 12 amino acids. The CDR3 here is CASSVQNEKLFF. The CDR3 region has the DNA TGTGCCAGCAGTGTTCAGAATGAAAAACTGTTTTTT.

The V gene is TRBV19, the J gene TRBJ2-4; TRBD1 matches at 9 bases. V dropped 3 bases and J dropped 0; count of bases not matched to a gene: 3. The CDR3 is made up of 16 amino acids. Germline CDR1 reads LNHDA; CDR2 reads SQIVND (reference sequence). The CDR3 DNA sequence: TGTGCCAGTAGTATCGACAGGGGGGGAGCCAAAAACATTCAGTACTTC. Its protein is CASSIDRGGAKNIQYF.

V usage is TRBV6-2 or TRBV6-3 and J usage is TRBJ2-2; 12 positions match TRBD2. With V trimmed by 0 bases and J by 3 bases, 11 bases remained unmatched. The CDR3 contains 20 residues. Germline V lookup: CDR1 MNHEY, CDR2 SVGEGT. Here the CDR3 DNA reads TGTGCCAGCAGTTACTCGACTAGGGCTAGCGGGAGGGTCGACACCGGGGAGCTGTTTTTT. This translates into CASSYSTRASGRVDTGELFF.